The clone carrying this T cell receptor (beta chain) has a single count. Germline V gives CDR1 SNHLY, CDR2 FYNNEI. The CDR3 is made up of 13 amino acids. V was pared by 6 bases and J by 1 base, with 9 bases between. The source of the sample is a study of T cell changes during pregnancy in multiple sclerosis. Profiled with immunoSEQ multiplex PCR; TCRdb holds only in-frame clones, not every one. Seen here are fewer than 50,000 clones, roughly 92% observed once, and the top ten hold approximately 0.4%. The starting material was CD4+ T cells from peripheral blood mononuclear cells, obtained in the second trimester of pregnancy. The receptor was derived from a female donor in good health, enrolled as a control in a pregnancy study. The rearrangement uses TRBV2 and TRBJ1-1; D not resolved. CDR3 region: CASRETPNTEAFF. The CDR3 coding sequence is TGTGCCAGCAGAGAGACACCGAACACTGAAGCTTTCTTT. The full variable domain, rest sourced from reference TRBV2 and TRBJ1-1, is EPEVTQTPSHQVTQMGQEVILRCVPISNHLYFYWYRQILGQKVEFLVSFYNNEISEKSEIFDDQFSVERPDGSNFTLKIRSTKLEDSAMYFCASRETPNTEAFFGQGTRLTVV.